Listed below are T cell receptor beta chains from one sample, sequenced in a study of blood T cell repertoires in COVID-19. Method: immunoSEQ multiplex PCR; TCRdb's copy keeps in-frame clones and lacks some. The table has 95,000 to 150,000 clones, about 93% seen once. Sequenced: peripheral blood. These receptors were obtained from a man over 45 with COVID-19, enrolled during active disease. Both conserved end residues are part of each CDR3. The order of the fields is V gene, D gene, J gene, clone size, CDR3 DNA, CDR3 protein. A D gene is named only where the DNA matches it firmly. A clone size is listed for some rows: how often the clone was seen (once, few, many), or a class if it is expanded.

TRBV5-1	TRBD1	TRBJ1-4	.	TGCGCCAGCAGCCTTGGACAGGGGATTAATGAAAAACTGTTTTTT	CASSLGQGINEKLFF
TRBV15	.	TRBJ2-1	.	TGTGCCACCAGCAGACAGACCGGGGGCTCCTACAATGAGCAGTTCTTC	CATSRQTGGSYNEQFF
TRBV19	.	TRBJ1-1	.	TGTGCCAGTATTGGGGAAGACAGACCGAACACTGAAGCTTTCTTT	CASIGEDRPNTEAFF
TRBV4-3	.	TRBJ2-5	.	TGCGCCAGCAGCCAAGATGTACATCCCCCTAGTCGGGAGACCCAGTACTTC	CASSQDVHPPSRETQYF
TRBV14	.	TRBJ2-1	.	TGTGCCAGCAGCCAAGACAACAGGGAAGGAGAGCAGTTCTTC	CASSQDNREGEQFF
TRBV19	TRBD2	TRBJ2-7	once	TGTGCCAGTAGTACCCCGGCTAGCGGGAGAAAGGATGTCTACGAGCAGTACTTC	CASSTPASGRKDVYEQYF
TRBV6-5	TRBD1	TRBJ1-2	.	TGTGCCACGACCCGGGGACAGGGCGGGTCAAAAGGCTACACCTTC	CATTRGQGGSKGYTF
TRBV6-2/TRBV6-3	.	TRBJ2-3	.	TGTGCCAGCAGTTCTATTGATACTAGCACAGATACGCAGTATTTT	CASSSIDTSTDTQYF
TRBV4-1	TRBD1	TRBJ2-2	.	TGCGCCAGCAGCCAGACAGGGGCCATCACCGGGGAGCTGTTTTTT	CASSQTGAITGELFF
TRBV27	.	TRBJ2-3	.	TGTGCCAGCAGTCCAGTGGCTTATAGCACAGATACGCAGTATTTT	CASSPVAYSTDTQYF
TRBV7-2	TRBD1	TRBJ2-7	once	TGTGCCAGCAGCCCCGGGACAGGGGGCTTCTACGAGCAGTACTTC	CASSPGTGGFYEQYF
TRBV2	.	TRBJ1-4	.	TGTGCCAGCGGACCAGGGGTCCGGGCTGAAAAACTGTTTTTT	CASGPGVRAEKLFF
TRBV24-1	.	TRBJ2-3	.	TGTGCCACCAGTGCTAGACAGGACCCCACAGATACGCAGTATTTT	CATSARQDPTDTQYF
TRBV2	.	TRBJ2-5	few	TGTGCCAGCAGTGAGGGGGCTGGGCAGGGGGAGACCCAGTACTTC	CASSEGAGQGETQYF
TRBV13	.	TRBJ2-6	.	TGTGCCAGCAGCCTAAGCGGCCACAGAGGGGGGGCCAACGTCCTGACTTTC	CASSLSGHRGGANVLTF
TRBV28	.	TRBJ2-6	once	TGTGCCAGCAGTTCCGTCAGCTCTGGGGCCAACGTCCTGACTTTC	CASSSVSSGANVLTF
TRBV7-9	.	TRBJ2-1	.	TGTGCCAGCAGCTTCCCCCGGGATTACAATGAGCAGTTCTTC	CASSFPRDYNEQFF
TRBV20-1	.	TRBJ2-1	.	TGCAGTGCTAGTCGCGGGCCGAGCTCCTACAATGAGCAGTTCTTC	CSASRGPSSYNEQFF
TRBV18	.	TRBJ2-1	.	TGTGCCAGCTCACCCAGACTATTGTACAATGAGCAGTTCTTC	CASSPRLLYNEQFF
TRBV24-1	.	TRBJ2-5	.	TGTGCCACCAGTGACCACAGGGCAGGCCAAGAGACCCAGTACTTC	CATSDHRAGQETQYF
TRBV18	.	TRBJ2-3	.	TGTGCCAGCTCACCCGGGACTGTCAGGGATACGCAGTATTTT	CASSPGTVRDTQYF
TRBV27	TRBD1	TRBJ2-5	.	TGTGCCAGCAGCCCCGGGACAGGGGTAGGGAAGACCCAGTACTTC	CASSPGTGVGKTQYF
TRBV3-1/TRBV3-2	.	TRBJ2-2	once	TGTGCCAGCAGCCAAGAGGAGGGAGTGAACACCGGGGAGCTGTTTTTT	CASSQEEGVNTGELFF
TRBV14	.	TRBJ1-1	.	TGTGCCAGCAGCCAAGGCGGCCCTAATTGGGCTTTCTTT	CASSQGGPNWAFF
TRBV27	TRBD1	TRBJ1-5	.	TGTGCCAGCAGCCGCGGGACAGGCCCAGATCAGCCCCAGCATTTT	CASSRGTGPDQPQHF
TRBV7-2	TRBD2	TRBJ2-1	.	TGTGCCAGCAGCTTAGCGGGAGGGCCGTTCAATGAGCAGTTCTTC	CASSLAGGPFNEQFF
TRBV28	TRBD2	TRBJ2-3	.	TGTGCCAGCAGTAATAGAATGGGGAGGGGAATAGATACGCAGTATTTT	CASSNRMGRGIDTQYF
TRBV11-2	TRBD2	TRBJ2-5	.	TGTGCCAGCAGCTTTATTCTAGCGGGAGAAGAGACCCAGTACTTC	CASSFILAGEETQYF
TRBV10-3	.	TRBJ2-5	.	TGTGCCATCCGGGTTCCTGGGGCAGAGACCCAGTACTTC	CAIRVPGAETQYF
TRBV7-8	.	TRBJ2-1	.	TGTGCCAGCAGCGGGTATGAAAGGAGCTACAACAATGAGCAGTTCTTC	CASSGYERSYNNEQFF
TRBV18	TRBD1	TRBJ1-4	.	TGTGCCAGCTCACCCCCGGGACAGGGGAATGAAAAACTGTTTTTT	CASSPPGQGNEKLFF
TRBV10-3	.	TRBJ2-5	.	TGTGCCATCAGTGAGTCAGGGGGAGCTGCAGAGACCCAGTACTTC	CAISESGGAAETQYF
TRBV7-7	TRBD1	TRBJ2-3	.	TGTGCCAGCAGCCCCTTAGGACAGGGGTTATCAGATACGCAGTATTTT	CASSPLGQGLSDTQYF
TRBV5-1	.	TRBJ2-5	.	TGCGCCAGCAGCCTTTTGGGGCGACAGGTTCAAGAGACCCAGTACTTC	CASSLLGRQVQETQYF
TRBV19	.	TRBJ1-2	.	TGTGCCAGTAGTATAGGCGGACAAGAAAACTATGGCTACACCTTC	CASSIGGQENYGYTF
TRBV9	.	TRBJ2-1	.	TGTGCCAGCAGCGTGGCGGGTAATGAGCAGTTCTTC	CASSVAGNEQFF
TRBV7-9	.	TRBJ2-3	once	TGTGCCAGCAGCTTTTACATAGATACGCAGTATTTT	CASSFYIDTQYF
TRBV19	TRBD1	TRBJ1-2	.	TGTGCCAGTAGGCGTCCGGGACAGAGGTATGGCTACACCTTC	CASRRPGQRYGYTF
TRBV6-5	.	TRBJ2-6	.	TGTGCCAGCAGTCAACTTCGCTCTGGGGCCAACGTCCTGACTTTC	CASSQLRSGANVLTF
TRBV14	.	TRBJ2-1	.	TGTGCCAGCAGGGACAGCTCCTACAATGAGCAGTTCTTC	CASRDSSYNEQFF
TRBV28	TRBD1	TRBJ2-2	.	TGTGCCAGTTGGGGGACAGGGGCCGGGGAGCTGTTTTTT	CASWGTGAGELFF
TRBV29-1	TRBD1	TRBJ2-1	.	TGCAGCGTAAACAGGGGCGATGAGCAGTTCTTC	CSVNRGDEQFF
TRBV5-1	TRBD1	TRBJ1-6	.	TGCGCCAGCAGCTTGACAGGGGCCCGGTATAATTCACCCCTCCACTTT	CASSLTGARYNSPLHF